The 2 T cell receptor beta chains below were found in one sample sequenced in a study of shared clonotypes between healthy human individuals. Naive CD8 cells were CD45RO-negative, positively selected for CCR7, excluding terminally differentiated effector memory CD45RA+ cells. The method was immunoSEQ multiplex PCR; TCRdb's version includes in-frame clones alone and lacks a portion of them. The table records about 1.9 million clones, 80% to 95% of them present only once. The sequenced sample consisted of naive CD8+ T cells from PBMCs. These receptors all come from a man aged 18 to 30 in good health. Some clones in this sample may be carry-over from other donors' samples.

This sequence joins TRBV5-4 and TRBJ2-7; 9 nucleotides line up with TRBD1. V lost 2 bases and J lost 0; bases outside the gene matches: 6. Germline CDR1 and CDR2: SGHNT and YYREEE (reference sequence). This CDR3 has 16 amino acids. The CDR3 is CASSLLTGGDSYEQYF. For the CDR3, the DNA is TGTGCCAGCAGCTTATTGACAGGGGGGGACTCCTACGAGCAGTACTTC.

This clone was seen a single time. The rearrangement joins TRBV5-1 to TRBJ2-7, with 8 nucleotides matching TRBD2. J was trimmed by 4 bases and V by 1 base; bases with no gene match: 7. Germline V gives CDR1 SGHRS, CDR2 YFSETQ. CDR3 length equals 15 residues. The CDR3 bases are TGCGCCAGCAGCTTGAGTGGCGGGAGGCCGTACGAGCAGTACTTC. As protein: CASSLSGGRPYEQYF. The full variable domain, its missing parts supplied by reference TRBV5-1 and TRBJ2-7, is KAGVTQTPRYLIKTRGQQVTLSCSPISGHRSVSWYQQTPGQGLQFLFEYFSETQRNKGNFPGRFSGRQFSNSRSEMNVSTLELGDSALYLCASSLSGGRPYEQYFGPGTRLTVT.